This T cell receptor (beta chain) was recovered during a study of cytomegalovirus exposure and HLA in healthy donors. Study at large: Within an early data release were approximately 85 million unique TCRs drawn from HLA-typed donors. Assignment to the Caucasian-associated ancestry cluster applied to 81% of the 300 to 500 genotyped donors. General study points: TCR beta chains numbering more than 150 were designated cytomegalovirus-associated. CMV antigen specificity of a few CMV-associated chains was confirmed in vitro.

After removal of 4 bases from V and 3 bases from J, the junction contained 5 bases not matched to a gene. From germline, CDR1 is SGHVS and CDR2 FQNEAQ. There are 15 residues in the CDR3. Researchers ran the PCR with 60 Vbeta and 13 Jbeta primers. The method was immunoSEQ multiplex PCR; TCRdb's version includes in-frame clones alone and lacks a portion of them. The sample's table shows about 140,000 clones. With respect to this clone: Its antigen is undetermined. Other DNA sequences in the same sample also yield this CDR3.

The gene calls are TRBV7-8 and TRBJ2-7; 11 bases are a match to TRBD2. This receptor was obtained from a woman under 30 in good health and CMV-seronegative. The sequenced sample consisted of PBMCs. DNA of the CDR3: TGTGCCAGCAGCTCGGGACTAGCGGCCTTCTACGAGCAGTACGTC. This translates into CASSSGLAAFYEQYV.